The 29 T cell receptor beta chains below were found in one sample sequenced in a study of shared clonotypes between healthy human individuals. Repertoires were generated with immunoSEQ multiplex PCR, while TCRdb's copy carries only in-frame clones and drops some. Of around 2.5 million clones listed, over 85% were seen once; the top ten hold about 0.39%. The sample consisted of naive CD4+ T cells from PBMCs. Subset meaning: CD45RA+ positively selected. The receptors here all came from a man aged 18 to 30 in good health. Some clones in this sample may be carry-over from other donors' samples.

About this clone: This same CDR3 is encoded by further DNA sequences in the sample. V and J are TRBV5-1 and TRBJ2-5; weak D call: TRBD1 (6 bases). Looked up from germline, CDR1 is SGHRS and CDR2 is YFSETQ. The CDR3 runs 15 residues. V lost 2 bases to trimming and J lost 2 bases, with 13 bases between them. This chain's CDR3 is CASSFLQGGQETQYF. CDR3 nucleotide sequence: TGCGCCAGCAGCTTCTTACAGGGTGGTCAAGAGACCCAGTACTTC.

The rearrangement links TRBV18 to TRBJ1-4, with D possibly TRBD1 on 5 matching bases. This CDR3 comprises 18 residues. Germline-derived CDR1 and CDR2 are KGHSH and LQKENI. V lost 6 bases, J lost 5 bases, and 25 bases lay in between. The CDR3 nucleotides read TGTGCCAGCTCGCTAGACAGCCCTAAAGGGCTCTTGAATGAAAAACTGTTTTTT. Protein: CASSLDSPKGLLNEKLFF. Together with reference TRBV18 and TRBJ1-4, the CDR3 gives the full variable domain: NAGVMQNPRHLVRRRGQEARLRCSPMKGHSHVYWYRQLPEEGLKFMVYLQKENIIDESGMPKERFSAEFPKEGPSILRIQQVVRGDSAAYFCASSLDSPKGLLNEKLFFGSGTQLSVL.

The chain combines TRBV5-5 with TRBJ2-5; the match to TRBD2 covers 14 bases. The trim removed 2 bases at V and 5 bases at J, leaving 5 bases unmatched. Germline values: CDR1 SGHKS, CDR2 YYEKEE (reference sequence). The CDR3 consists of 16 residues. DNA of the CDR3: TGTGCCAGCAGCTTCGGGACTAGCGGGAGAGGGGAGACCCAGTACTTC. Protein sequence: CASSFGTSGRGETQYF.

The chain joins TRBV29-1 to TRBJ2-3; D is unclear. The germline gives CDR1 SQVTM, CDR2 ANQGSEA. Trimming stripped 4 bases from V and 2 bases from J, with 7 bases between. The CDR3 spans 12 residues. The DNA for the CDR3 is TGCAGCGTTGGTTCTTACACAGATACGCAGTATTTT. It yields the protein CSVGSYTDTQYF.

The J gene is TRBJ1-3, the V gene TRBV4-1; D not certain. Germline CDR1 is MGHRA and CDR2 is YSYEKL. CDR3 length: 11 residues. V lost 1 base to trimming and J lost 8 bases, with 3 bases between them. This chain's CDR3 is CASSQADTIYF. The CDR3 DNA reads as TGCGCCAGCAGCCAAGCGGACACCATATATTTT.

This chain joins TRBV29-1 and TRBJ2-3; D unresolved. The germline V and J ends were trimmed by 5 bases and 6 bases, with 15 bases remaining between them. Germline lookup yields CDR1 SQVTM and CDR2 ANQGSEA. This CDR3 has 13 amino acids. The CDR3 sequence: CSVKGVFADTQYF. The CDR3 nucleotides are TGCAGCGTTAAAGGTGTTTTCGCCGATACGCAGTATTTT.

The chain recombines TRBV27 with TRBJ2-5; perhaps TRBD1 as D (5 bases). TRBJ2-7 explains the end of the DNA better; the J call may be wrong. Germline V gene sequence: CDR1 MNHEY, CDR2 SMNVEV (reference sequence). The CDR3 is 15 amino acids. CDR3 nucleotide sequence: TGTGCCAGCAGTTTATCCTCGACAGCTACCTACGAGCAGTACTTC. The encoded protein is CASSLSSTATYEQYF.

This chain joins TRBV7-6 and TRBJ2-3, with no clear D. This CDR3 contains 14 residues. Germline V gene lookup returns CDR1 SGHVS and CDR2 FNYEAQ. Trimming removed 4 bases from V and 0 bases from J, with 8 bases in between. CDR3 DNA: TGTGCCAGCAGCTCAAGCCACAGCACAGATACGCAGTATTTT. Translating gives CASSSSHSTDTQYF.

The gene calls are TRBV5-6 and TRBJ1-4; perhaps TRBD1 as D (5 bases). Germline CDR1 and CDR2: SGHDT and YYEEEE. Trimming took off 4 bases at V and 8 bases at J, with 24 bases between the two ends. The CDR3 has 17 residues. This CDR3 is CASSPGSRGPRGEKLFF. Written as DNA, the CDR3 is TGTGCCAGCAGCCCGGGCAGCCGGGGACCGAGGGGAGAAAAACTGTTTTTT.

This clone was observed a single time. This specimen includes other DNA sequences encoding the same CDR3. The V gene is TRBV7-3, the J gene TRBJ2-2, with unresolved D. The CDR3 consists of 14 residues. The ends were cut back, 2 bases at V and 3 bases at J, with 7 bases in the middle. Germline V gene sequence: CDR1 SGHTA, CDR2 FQGTGA. In DNA, the CDR3 is TGTGCCAGCAGCTTAGCTGGGGACACCGGGGAGCTGTTTTTT. Protein: CASSLAGDTGELFF.

This chain links TRBV7-6 with TRBJ2-5; weak D call: TRBD1 (5 bases). This CDR3 spans 12 amino acids. Looked up from germline, CDR1 is SGHVS and CDR2 is FNYEAQ. The germline V and J ends were trimmed by 5 bases and 5 bases, with 9 bases remaining between them. CDR3 sequence (DNA): TGTGCCAGCAGCCCTCCAGGGGAGACCCAGTACTTC. Encoded protein: CASSPPGETQYF.

The chain links TRBV18 to TRBJ2-7; D gene uncertain. This CDR3 is built from 14 residues. Germline V CDR1 and CDR2: KGHSH, LQKENI. V lost 5 bases to trimming and J lost 2 bases, with 13 bases between them. CDR3 residues: CASSTDVEAYEQYF. In DNA, the CDR3 is TGTGCCAGCTCAACGGACGTAGAAGCCTACGAGCAGTACTTC.

This clone occurred a few times. The V and J genes are TRBV6-5 and TRBJ2-2; D not certain. The V end lost 6 bases, the J end lost 7 bases, and 12 bases lay between the germline ends. CDR3 length: 13 residues. CDR1 is MNHEY, CDR2 SVGAGI, per germline. The CDR3 loop is CASRRDLDGELFF. The CDR3 bases are TGTGCCAGCAGGCGTGACCTAGACGGGGAGCTGTTTTTT.

The chain links TRBV18 to TRBJ1-2; 7 nucleotides align to TRBD1. The germline CDR1 and CDR2 sequences are KGHSH and LQKENI. The CDR3 extends over 13 amino acids. Trimming at V came to 6 bases and at J to 4 bases, leaving 5 bases not matched to a gene. The CDR3 region is CASSPDRPYGYTF. In nucleotides, the CDR3 is TGTGCCAGCTCGCCGGACAGGCCCTATGGCTACACCTTC.

V is TRBV4-1 and J is TRBJ2-1; D not certain. CDR3 length: 17 residues. Trimming pared 0 bases from V and 0 bases from J, leaving 12 bases between. Per the germline V gene, CDR1 is MGHRA and CDR2 is YSYEKL. CDR3 residues: CASSQDRRVSSYNEQFF. CDR3 DNA sequence: TGCGCCAGCAGCCAAGATCGTCGGGTTAGCTCCTACAATGAGCAGTTCTTC.

The chain employs TRBV4-2 and TRBJ2-3; TRBD1 aligns across 7 bases. Unmatched junction bases numbered 8, after V lost 5 bases and J lost 0 bases. CDR3 size: 16 residues. The germline V gene encodes CDR1 LGHNA and CDR2 YNFKEQ. For the CDR3, the DNA is TGTGCCAGCAGCACACGGACAGGAACTAGCACAGATACGCAGTATTTT. Protein sequence: CASSTRTGTSTDTQYF.

In its sample, this clone was seen once. This specimen includes other DNA sequences encoding the same CDR3. This chain uses TRBV7-2 with TRBJ2-7; 12 bases align to TRBD2. This CDR3 region has 14 residues. Germline CDR1 is SGHTA and CDR2 is FQGNSA. The trim removed 5 bases at V and 2 bases at J, leaving 1 base unmatched. The CDR3 here is CASSRTSGAYEQYF. As DNA, the CDR3 is TGTGCCAGCAGCCGGACTAGCGGGGCCTACGAGCAGTACTTC.

J is TRBJ1-1 and V is TRBV6-6, with D uncertain. Trimming took 2 bases from V and 5 from J, leaving 9 bases between them. The CDR3 length is 13 residues. From germline, CDR1 is MNHNY and CDR2 SVGAGI (reference sequence). CDR3 coding DNA: TGTGCCAGCAGTTACGCAAGGGCAACTGAAGCTTTCTTT. Translation gives CASSYARATEAFF.

The J gene is TRBJ2-3, the V gene TRBV28; D is perhaps TRBD2 (6 bases). V was pared by 6 bases and J by 0 bases, with 10 bases between. CDR1 and CDR2 from the germline V gene are MDHEN and SYDVKM. The CDR3 is 14 residues long. The CDR3 spells CASRDGGSTDTQYF. CDR3 DNA: TGTGCCAGCAGGGACGGGGGTAGCACAGATACGCAGTATTTT.

The rearrangement joins TRBV27 to TRBJ2-7, with 12 nucleotides matching TRBD2. The germline CDR1 and CDR2 sequences are MNHEY and SMNVEV (reference sequence). J was trimmed by 5 bases and V by 4 bases; bases with no gene match: 6. The CDR3 runs to 15 residues. The CDR3 DNA reads as TGTGCCAGCAGTTCCTGGACTAGCGGGAACCACGAGCAGTACTTC. Amino acid sequence: CASSSWTSGNHEQYF.

The CDR3 DNA reads as TGCGCCAGCAGCCAAGATGGAGGGGTTGGAAACACCATATATTTT. Its protein is CASSQDGGVGNTIYF. V usage is TRBV4-1 and J usage is TRBJ1-3; a weak D match, TRBD1 (5 bases). This CDR3 spans 15 amino acids. The V gene lost 0 bases and the J gene lost 3 bases, with 9 bases spanning the gap. Per germline, CDR1 MGHRA and CDR2 YSYEKL.

The chain has TRBV4-1 and TRBJ1-1, with TRBD1 identical over 8 bases. Germline V gives CDR1 MGHRA, CDR2 YSYEKL. The junction had 13 bases not matched to a gene; V was cut back by 3 bases and J by 10 bases. The CDR3 loop spans 15 amino acids. CDR3 in amino acids: CASSHQEIRGRGAFF. The CDR3 coding sequence is TGCGCCAGCAGCCACCAAGAAATCAGGGGGCGAGGAGCTTTCTTT.

This clone appeared once. This chain uses TRBV18 with TRBJ2-5, with D possibly TRBD1 on 5 matching bases. Trimming pared 3 bases from V and 0 bases from J, leaving 11 bases between. The length of the CDR3 is 15 residues. Germline V gives CDR1 KGHSH, CDR2 LQKENI. In DNA form, the CDR3 reads TGTGCCAGCTCACCGACAGCAACTTACCAAGAGACCCAGTACTTC. It translates to CASSPTATYQETQYF. Variable domain in full (rest from reference TRBV18 and TRBJ2-5): NAGVMQNPRHLVRRRGQEARLRCSPMKGHSHVYWYRQLPEEGLKFMVYLQKENIIDESGMPKERFSAEFPKEGPSILRIQQVVRGDSAAYFCASSPTATYQETQYFGPGTRLLVL.

The chain carries TRBV4-1 and TRBJ2-5; D not certain. The V and J ends lost 3 bases and 5 bases respectively, with 13 bases between them. Germline V gene lookup returns CDR1 MGHRA and CDR2 YSYEKL. This CDR3 is 14 amino acids long. CDR3 region: CASSHGRVRETQYF. DNA for the CDR3: TGCGCCAGCAGCCATGGCCGTGTCCGGGAGACCCAGTACTTC.

The rearrangement joins TRBV2 to TRBJ1-3; a possible D gene is TRBD1 (5 bases). The CDR3 is 13 residues long. CDR1 and CDR2 (germline): SNHLY, FYNNEI. Trimming took 4 bases from V and 2 from J, leaving 6 bases between them. The DNA of the CDR3 is TGTGCCAGCAGTGGACAGACTGGAAACACCATATATTTT. It encodes CASSGQTGNTIYF.

V is TRBV7-3 and J is TRBJ1-2; no reliable D call. This CDR3 is 16 amino acids long. Germline values: CDR1 SGHTA, CDR2 FQGTGA. V shed 1 base and J shed 0 bases, with 12 bases lying between them. The CDR3 DNA reads TGTGCCAGCAGCTTAAGAGGTGGCAGAACTAACTATGGCTACACCTTC. Amino acid sequence: CASSLRGGRTNYGYTF.

The table lists this clone with a count of one. The genes are TRBV5-4 and TRBJ2-1, with a weak D call TRBD1 (5 bases). This CDR3 spans 16 amino acids. CDR1 and CDR2 from the germline V gene are SGHNT and YYREEE (reference sequence). Trimming removed 5 bases from V and 4 bases from J, with 19 bases in between. CDR3 coding DNA: TGTGCCAGCAGTCCGTTAATCAGGGATAGTTACAATGAGCAGTTCTTC. Translation gives CASSPLIRDSYNEQFF.

The sample holds one count of this clone. J is TRBJ2-1 and V is TRBV29-1; D is perhaps TRBD2 (7 bases). Germline V gives CDR1 SQVTM, CDR2 ANQGSEA. The V end was cut by 4 bases, the J end by 9 bases, with 13 bases between. The CDR3 spans 12 residues. CDR3 bases: TGCAGCGTTGGGTCGGGGGGCGGTGAGCAGTTCTTC. This codes for CSVGSGGGEQFF.

This rearrangement joins TRBV6-1 to TRBJ2-7, with D uncertain. V was shortened by 5 bases and J by 0 bases, with 11 bases between the two germline ends. The V gene's germline CDR1 is MNHNS and CDR2 SASEGT. The CDR3 has 14 amino acids. CDR3 residues: CASSTDRSSYEQYF. In DNA, the CDR3 is TGTGCCAGCAGTACGGACCGGAGCTCCTACGAGCAGTACTTC.